Given below is one T cell receptor beta chain in context. Trimming pared 2 bases from V and 1 base from J, leaving 5 bases between. CDR1 is GTSNPN, CDR2 SVGIG, per germline (reference sequence). The CDR3 runs to 12 residues. CD45RO-negative cells were positively selected for CCR7, leaving out terminally differentiated effector memory CD45RA+ cells. This specimen comes from a study of shared clonotypes between healthy human individuals. Repertoires were generated with immunoSEQ multiplex PCR, while TCRdb's copy carries only in-frame clones and drops some. The sample has 1.5 million to 2.5 million clones, about 95% seen once; the top ten hold around 1.2%.

The chain joins TRBV30 to TRBJ1-1, with unresolved D. This TCR came from a man between 18 and 29 years old in good health. The sequenced sample was naive CD8+ T cells sorted from blood. CDR3 nucleotides: TGTGCCTGGAGTCGGGAGAACACTGAAGCTTTCTTT. Protein sequence: CAWSRENTEAFF.